Below, one TCR beta chain is given with its context. The data stem from a study of blood T cell repertoires in COVID-19. Study overall: Sites in the United States, Italy and Spain provided acute and convalescent COVID-19 samples. From T cells, B-cell-depleted T cells, or PBMCs came the material, which was cDNA or gDNA.

The germline V gene has CDR1 MDHEN and CDR2 SYDVKM. After removal of 5 bases from V and 3 bases from J, the junction contained 8 bases not matched to a gene. This CDR3 spans 15 amino acids. As processed by the authors: For nucleated cells, counts were estimated from reference gene primer amplification. The table came from immunoSEQ multiplex PCR; TCRdb's copy has only in-frame clones and leaves some out. V, J and clone size were drawn from that table, and D and trimming were deduced from the DNA. The repertoire holds over 130,000 clones, with around 82% as singletons. V usage is TRBV28 and J usage is TRBJ2-7; 9 nucleotides align to TRBD1. This clonotype was sampled from a human donor in a cohort sampled during active COVID-19. Sample: peripheral blood. CDR3 bases: TGTGCCAGCAGTGGGGGGAGGGACAGGGTCTACGAGCAGTACTTC. It codes for CASSGGRDRVYEQYF.